The present T cell receptor (beta chain) was sequenced within a study of T cells in Graves' hyperthyroidism and ophthalmopathy. Study conclusions and caveats: Researchers found most expanded thyroid clonotypes above 0.001 in blood as well.

Concerning this clonotype itself: Its antigen remains unidentified.

The source material, RNA transcripts, was used to amplify TCR beta CDR3 regions. TCR CDR3 underwent first-round RT-PCR with the HTBI primer set. TCRdb re-called the multiplex PCR reads with MiXCR, one entry per CDR3 protein. The sample shows hundreds of thousands of distinct CDR3 sequences, around a quarter of them seen only once. Sequenced input: blood. The clonotype comes from a woman younger than 45 with Graves' ophthalmopathy.

In DNA, the CDR3 is TGTGCCTGGAGTGATTATGTAGATGGCTACACCTTC. This encodes CAWSDYVDGYTF. This chain uses TRBV30 with TRBJ1-2; unclear D gene. Germline lookup yields CDR1 GTSNPN and CDR2 SVGIG (reference sequence). Trimming cost V 1 base and J 6 bases, with 9 bases left between them. CDR3 length: 12 residues.